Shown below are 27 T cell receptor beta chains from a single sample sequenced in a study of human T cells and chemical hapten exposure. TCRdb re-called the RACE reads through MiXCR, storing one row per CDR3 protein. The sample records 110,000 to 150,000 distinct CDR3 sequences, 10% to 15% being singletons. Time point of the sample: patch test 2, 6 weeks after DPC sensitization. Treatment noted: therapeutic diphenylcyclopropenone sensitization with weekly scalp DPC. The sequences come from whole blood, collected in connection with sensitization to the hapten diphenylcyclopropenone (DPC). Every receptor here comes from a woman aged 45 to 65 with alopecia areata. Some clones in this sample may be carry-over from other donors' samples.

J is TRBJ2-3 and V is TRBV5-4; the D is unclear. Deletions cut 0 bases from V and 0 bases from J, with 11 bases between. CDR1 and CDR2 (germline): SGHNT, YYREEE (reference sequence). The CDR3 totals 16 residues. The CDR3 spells CASSLDPQASTDTQYF. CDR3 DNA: TGTGCCAGCAGCTTGGATCCCCAAGCAAGCACAGATACGCAGTATTTT.

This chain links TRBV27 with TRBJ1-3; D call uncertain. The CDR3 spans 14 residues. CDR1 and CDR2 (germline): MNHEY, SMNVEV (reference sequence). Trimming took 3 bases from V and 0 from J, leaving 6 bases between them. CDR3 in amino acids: CASSLRSSGNTIYF. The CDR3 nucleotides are TGTGCCAGCAGTTTGAGGAGCTCTGGAAACACCATATATTTT.

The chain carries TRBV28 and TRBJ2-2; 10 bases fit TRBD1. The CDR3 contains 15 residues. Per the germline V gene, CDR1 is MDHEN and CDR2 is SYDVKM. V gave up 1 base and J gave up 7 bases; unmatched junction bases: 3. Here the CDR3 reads CASSLSGTGVGELFF. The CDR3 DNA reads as TGTGCCAGCAGTTTATCGGGGACAGGGGTCGGGGAGCTGTTTTTT.

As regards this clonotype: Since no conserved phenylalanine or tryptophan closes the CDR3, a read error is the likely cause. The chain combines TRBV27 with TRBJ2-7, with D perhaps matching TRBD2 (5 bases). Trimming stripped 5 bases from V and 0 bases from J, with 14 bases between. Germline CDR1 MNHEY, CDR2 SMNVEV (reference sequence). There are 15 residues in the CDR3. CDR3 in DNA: TGTGCCAGCAGTCCCGGTCGGCTAGCCTCCTACGAGCAGTACTAC. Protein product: CASSPGRLASYEQYY.

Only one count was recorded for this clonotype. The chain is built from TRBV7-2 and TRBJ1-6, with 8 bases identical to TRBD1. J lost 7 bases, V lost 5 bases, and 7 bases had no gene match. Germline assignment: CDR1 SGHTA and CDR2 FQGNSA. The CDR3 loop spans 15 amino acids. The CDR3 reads CASSEGQGNNSPLHF. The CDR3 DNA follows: TGTGCCAGCAGCGAAGGACAGGGCAACAATTCACCCCTCCACTTT.

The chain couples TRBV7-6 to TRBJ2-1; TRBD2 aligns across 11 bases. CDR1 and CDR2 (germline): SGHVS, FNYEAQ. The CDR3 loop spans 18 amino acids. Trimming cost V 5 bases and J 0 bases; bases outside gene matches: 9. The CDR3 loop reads CASSPSYTSGSSYNEQFF. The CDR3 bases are TGTGCCAGCAGCCCCTCTTATACTAGCGGGAGCTCCTACAATGAGCAGTTCTTC.

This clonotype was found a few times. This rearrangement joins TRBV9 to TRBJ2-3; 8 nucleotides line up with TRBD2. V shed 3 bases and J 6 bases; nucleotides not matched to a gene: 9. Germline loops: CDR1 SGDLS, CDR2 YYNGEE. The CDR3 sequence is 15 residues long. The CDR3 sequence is CASSAGLAQTDTQYF. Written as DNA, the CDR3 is TGTGCCAGCAGCGCCGGACTAGCACAGACCGATACGCAGTATTTT.

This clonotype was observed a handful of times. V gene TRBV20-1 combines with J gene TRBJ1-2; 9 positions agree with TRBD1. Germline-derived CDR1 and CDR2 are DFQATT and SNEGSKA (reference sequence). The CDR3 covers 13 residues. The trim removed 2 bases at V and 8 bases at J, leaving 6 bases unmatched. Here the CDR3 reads CSARLPGTGGYTF. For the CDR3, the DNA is TGCAGTGCTAGACTGCCCGGGACAGGGGGCTACACCTTC.

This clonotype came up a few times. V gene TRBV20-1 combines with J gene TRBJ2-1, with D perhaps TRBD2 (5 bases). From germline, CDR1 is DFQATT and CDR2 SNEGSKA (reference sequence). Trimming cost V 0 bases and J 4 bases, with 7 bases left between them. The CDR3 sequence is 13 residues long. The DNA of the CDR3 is TGCAGTGCTAGAGACCCGGGATACAATGAGCAGTTCTTC. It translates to CSARDPGYNEQFF.

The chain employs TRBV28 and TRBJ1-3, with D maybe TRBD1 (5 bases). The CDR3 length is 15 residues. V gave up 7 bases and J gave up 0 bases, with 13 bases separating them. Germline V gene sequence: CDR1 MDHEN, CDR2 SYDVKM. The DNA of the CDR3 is TGTGCCAGCAATTCTCCCGACAGCTCTGGAAACACCATATATTTT. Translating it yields CASNSPDSSGNTIYF.

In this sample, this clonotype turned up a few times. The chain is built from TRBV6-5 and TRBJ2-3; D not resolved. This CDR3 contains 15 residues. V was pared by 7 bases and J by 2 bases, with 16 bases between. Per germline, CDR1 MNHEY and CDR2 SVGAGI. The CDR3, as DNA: TGTGCCAGCACCCTAAACCTACACGCCACAGATACGCAGTATTTT. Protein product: CASTLNLHATDTQYF.

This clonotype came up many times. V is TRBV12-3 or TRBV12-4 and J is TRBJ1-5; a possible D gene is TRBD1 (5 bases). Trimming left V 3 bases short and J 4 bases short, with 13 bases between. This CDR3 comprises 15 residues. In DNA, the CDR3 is TGTGCCAGCAGTTTGAGCAGGGAGAAGAATCAGCCCCAGCATTTT. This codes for CASSLSREKNQPQHF.

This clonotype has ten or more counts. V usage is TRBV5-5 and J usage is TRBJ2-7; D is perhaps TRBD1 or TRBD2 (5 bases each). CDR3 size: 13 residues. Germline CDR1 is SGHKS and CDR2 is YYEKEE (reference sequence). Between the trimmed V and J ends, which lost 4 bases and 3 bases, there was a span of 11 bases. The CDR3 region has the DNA TGTGCCAGCAGCCCGGGGCCCGACTACGAGCAGTACTTC. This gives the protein CASSPGPDYEQYF.

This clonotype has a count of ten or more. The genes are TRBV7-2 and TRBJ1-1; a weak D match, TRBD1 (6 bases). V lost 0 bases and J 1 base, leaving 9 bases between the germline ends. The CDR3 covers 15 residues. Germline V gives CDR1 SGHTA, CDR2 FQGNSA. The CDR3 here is CASSLAAGANTEAFF. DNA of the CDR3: TGTGCCAGCAGCTTAGCGGCGGGGGCGAACACTGAAGCTTTCTTT. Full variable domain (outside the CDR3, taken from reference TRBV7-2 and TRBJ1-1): GAGVSQSPSNKVTEKGKDVELRCDPISGHTALYWYRQSLGQGLEFLIYFQGNSAPDKSGLPSDRFSAERTGGSVSTLTIQRTQQEDSAVYLCASSLAAGANTEAFFGQGTRLTVV.

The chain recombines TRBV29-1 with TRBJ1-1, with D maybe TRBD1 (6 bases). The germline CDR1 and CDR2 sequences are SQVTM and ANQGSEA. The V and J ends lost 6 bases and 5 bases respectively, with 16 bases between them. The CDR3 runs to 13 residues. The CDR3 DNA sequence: TGCAGCGTCGACGGGCAGGGGAATACTGAAGCTTTCTTT. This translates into CSVDGQGNTEAFF.

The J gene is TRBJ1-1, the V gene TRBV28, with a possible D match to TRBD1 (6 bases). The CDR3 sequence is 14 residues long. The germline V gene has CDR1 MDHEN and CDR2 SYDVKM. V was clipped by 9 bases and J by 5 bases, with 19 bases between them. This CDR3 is CASRTPGARTEAFF. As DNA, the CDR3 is TGTGCCAGTAGGACACCAGGGGCCAGAACTGAAGCTTTCTTT.

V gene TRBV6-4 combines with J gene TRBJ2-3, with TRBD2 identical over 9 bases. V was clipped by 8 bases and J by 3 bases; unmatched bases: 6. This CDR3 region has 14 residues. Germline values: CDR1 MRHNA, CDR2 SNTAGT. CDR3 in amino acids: CASGAGGPTDTQYF. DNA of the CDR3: TGTGCCAGCGGGGCGGGAGGGCCGACAGATACGCAGTATTTT.

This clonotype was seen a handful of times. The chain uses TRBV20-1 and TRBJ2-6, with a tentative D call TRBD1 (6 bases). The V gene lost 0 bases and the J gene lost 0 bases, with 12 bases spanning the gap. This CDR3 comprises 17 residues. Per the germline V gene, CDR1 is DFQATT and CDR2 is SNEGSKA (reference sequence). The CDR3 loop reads CSARDSVGGSGANVLTF. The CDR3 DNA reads TGCAGTGCTAGAGATTCGGTAGGGGGCTCTGGGGCCAACGTCCTGACTTTC.

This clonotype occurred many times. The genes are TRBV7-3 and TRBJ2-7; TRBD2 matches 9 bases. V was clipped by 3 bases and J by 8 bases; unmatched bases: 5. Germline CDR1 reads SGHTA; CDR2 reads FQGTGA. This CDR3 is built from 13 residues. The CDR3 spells CASSLGGRAKQYF. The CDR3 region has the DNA TGTGCCAGCAGCTTGGGCGGGAGGGCAAAGCAGTACTTC.

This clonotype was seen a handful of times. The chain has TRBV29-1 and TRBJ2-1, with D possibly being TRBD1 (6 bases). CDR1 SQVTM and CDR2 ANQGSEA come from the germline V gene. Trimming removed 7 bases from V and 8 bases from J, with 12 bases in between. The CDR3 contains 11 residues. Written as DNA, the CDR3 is TGCAGCGGGGGGCCTGGGCATGAGCAGTTCTTC. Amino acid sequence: CSGGPGHEQFF.

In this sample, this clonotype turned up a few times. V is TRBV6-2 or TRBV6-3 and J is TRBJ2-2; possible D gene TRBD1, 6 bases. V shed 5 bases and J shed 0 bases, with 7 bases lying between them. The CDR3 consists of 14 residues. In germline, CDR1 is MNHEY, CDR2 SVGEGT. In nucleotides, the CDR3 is TGTGCCAGCAGTCGGACAGCGAACACCGGGGAGCTGTTTTTT. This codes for CASSRTANTGELFF.

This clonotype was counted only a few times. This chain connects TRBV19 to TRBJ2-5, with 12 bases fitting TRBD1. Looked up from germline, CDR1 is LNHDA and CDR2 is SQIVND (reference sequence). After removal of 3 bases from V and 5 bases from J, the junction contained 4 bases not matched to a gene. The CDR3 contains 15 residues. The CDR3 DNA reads TGTGCCAGTAGTATCGGGACAGGGGGCTACGAGACCCAGTACTTC. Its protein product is CASSIGTGGYETQYF. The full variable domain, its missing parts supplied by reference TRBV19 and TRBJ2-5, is DGGITQSPKYLFRKEGQNVTLSCEQNLNHDAMYWYRQDPGQGLRLIYYSQIVNDFQKGDIAEGYSVSREKKESFPLTVTSAQKNPTAFYLCASSIGTGGYETQYFGPGTRLLVL.

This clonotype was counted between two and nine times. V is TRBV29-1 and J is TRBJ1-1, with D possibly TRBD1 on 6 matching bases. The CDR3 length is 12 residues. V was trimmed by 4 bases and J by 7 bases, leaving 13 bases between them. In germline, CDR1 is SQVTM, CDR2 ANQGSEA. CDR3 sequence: CSVGGHSFEAFF. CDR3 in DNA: TGCAGCGTTGGGGGACATTCTTTTGAAGCTTTCTTT.

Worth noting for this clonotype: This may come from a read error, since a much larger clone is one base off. CDR3 amino acids: CASSLGDTSYEQYF. The CDR3 coding sequence is TGCGCCAGCAGCTTGGGGGACACCTCCTACGAGCAGTACTTC. V gene TRBV5-1 combines with J gene TRBJ2-7; D perhaps matches TRBD1 (6 bases). Germline CDR1 and CDR2: SGHRS and YFSETQ. The ends were cut back, 0 bases at V and 0 bases at J, with 7 bases in the middle. This CDR3 has 14 residues. Using reference TRBV5-1 and TRBJ2-7 for the parts outside the CDR3, the full variable domain is KAGVTQTPRYLIKTRGQQVTLSCSPISGHRSVSWYQQTPGQGLQFLFEYFSETQRNKGNFPGRFSGRQFSNSRSEMNVSTLELGDSALYLCASSLGDTSYEQYFGPGTRLTVT.

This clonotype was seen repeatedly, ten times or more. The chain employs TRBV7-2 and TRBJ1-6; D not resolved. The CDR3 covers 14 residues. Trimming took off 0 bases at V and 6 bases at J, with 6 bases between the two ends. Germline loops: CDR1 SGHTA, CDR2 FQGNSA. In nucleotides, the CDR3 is TGTGCCAGCAGCTTAGCACAGATTAATTCACCCCTCCACTTT. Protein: CASSLAQINSPLHF.

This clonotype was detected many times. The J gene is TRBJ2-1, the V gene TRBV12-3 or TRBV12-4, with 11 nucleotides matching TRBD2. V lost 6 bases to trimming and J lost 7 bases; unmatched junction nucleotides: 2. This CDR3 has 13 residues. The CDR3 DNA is TGTGCCAGCAGGGGACTAGCGGCGAATGAGCAGTTCTTC. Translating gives CASRGLAANEQFF.

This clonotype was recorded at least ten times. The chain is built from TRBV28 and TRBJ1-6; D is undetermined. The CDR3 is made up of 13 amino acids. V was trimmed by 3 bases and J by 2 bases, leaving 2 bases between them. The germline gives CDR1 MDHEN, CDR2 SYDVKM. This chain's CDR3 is CASSFPYNSPLHF. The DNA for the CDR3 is TGTGCCAGCAGTTTCCCCTATAATTCACCCCTCCACTTT. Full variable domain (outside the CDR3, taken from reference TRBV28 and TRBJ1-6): DVKVTQSSRYLVKRTGEKVFLECVQDMDHENMFWYRQDPGLGLRLIYFSYDVKMKEKGDIPEGYSVSREKKERFSLILESASTNQTSMYLCASSFPYNSPLHFGNGTRLTVT.